The clone carrying this T cell receptor beta chain was seen only once. The antigen is unknown. Using viral peptide pools, the ViraFEST assay grew out antigen-specific CD4+ T cells prior to sequencing. Researchers isolated CD4+ T cells once approximately eleven days of culture had elapsed. The study found no prior SARS-CoV-2 infection in the vaccine recipients, who tested negative for nucleocapsid antibodies. This entry is derived from a study of vaccination effects on CD4 cells after COVID-19. Clones were read by immunoSEQ multiplex PCR, and TCRdb kept only the in-frame ones, dropping some. The sample lists some 70,000 clones; 80% were seen once. Germline CDR1 SGHAT, CDR2 FQDESV (reference sequence). V was pared by 3 bases and J by 1 base, with 12 bases between. This CDR3 has 16 residues.

This chain links TRBV11-1 with TRBJ2-2; a possible D gene is TRBD1 (6 bases). The sequencing here drew on CD4+ T cells from PBMCs cultured with SARS-CoV-2 spike peptides, taken before COVID-19 vaccination. This TCR came from a human donor who received a COVID-19 vaccine. CDR3 sequence: CASSLSRGRNTGELFF. DNA for the CDR3: TGTGCCAGCAGCTTGTCCAGGGGTAGGAACACCGGGGAGCTGTTTTTT.